The text below deals with one T cell receptor beta chain. Clones were sequenced by immunoSEQ multiplex PCR, and TCRdb holds only the in-frame ones, with some missing. The sample yields 130,000 to 150,000 clones, approximately 80% seen once. Between the trimmed V and J ends, which lost 0 bases and 2 bases, there was a span of 9 bases. The CDR3 loop spans 15 amino acids. CDR1 and CDR2 (germline): SGHNT, YYREEE (reference sequence). These data come from a study of blood T cell repertoires in COVID-19. Study context: Specimens from acute and convalescent COVID-19 originated in the United States, Italy and Spain. T cells, B-cell-depleted T cells, or PBMCs provided the cDNA or gDNA that served as material.

The specimen was peripheral blood. This rearrangement joins TRBV5-4 to TRBJ1-5, with D hard to call. This clonotype was sampled from a human donor in a cohort sampled during active COVID-19. The CDR3 region is CASSLAGEGNQPQHF. In DNA, the CDR3 is TGTGCCAGCAGCTTGGCTGGGGAGGGCAATCAGCCCCAGCATTTT. The variable domain in full, completed from reference TRBV5-4 and TRBJ1-5, reads ETGVTQSPTHLIKTRGQQVTLRCSSQSGHNTVSWYQQALGQGPQFIFQYYREEENGRGNFPPRFSGLQFPNYSSELNVNALELDDSALYLCASSLAGEGNQPQHFGDGTRLSIL.